These T cell receptor beta chains were read from a single sample in a study of T cells of healthy individuals. Via MiXCR, TCRdb re-called the 5' RACE reads, giving one row per CDR3 protein. This sample yields 75,000 to 95,000 distinct CDR3 sequences, of which about 5% are seen a single time; 7.5% to 8% belongs to the top ten. These receptors were obtained from a female donor in good health. CDR3s include the opening cysteine and the closing phenylalanine or tryptophan. The D gene is left open where the match is weak. Part of the rows lack a size; the others show once, few, many or a class for expanded clones.

d_gene	v_gene	j_gene	abundance	CDR3nt	CDR3aa
-	TRBV27	TRBJ2-7	-	TGTGCCAGCAGTTTACCCGCCAAGCAGGGGCTCGGCTACGAGCAGTACTTC	CASSLPAKQGLGYEQYF
-	TRBV5-1	TRBJ1-4	few	TGCGCCAGCAGCCCGTCCGACACTAATGAAAAACTGTTTTTT	CASSPSDTNEKLFF
-	TRBV12-3/TRBV12-4	TRBJ1-2	many	TGTGCCAGCAGTTTCCACAGGGAAATCAACTATGGCTACACCTTC	CASSFHREINYGYTF
-	TRBV6-5	TRBJ1-3	few	TGTGCCAGCAGTGTAGAGTTCTCTGGAAACACCATATATTTT	CASSVEFSGNTIYF
TRBD1	TRBV7-9	TRBJ1-2	many	TGTGCCAGCAGCATGCGGGACAGCCCCCCTAACTATGGCTACACCTTC	CASSMRDSPPNYGYTF
TRBD2	TRBV27	TRBJ2-5	few	TGTGCCAGCAGGGAAAGACTAGCTGAGACCCAGTACTTC	CASRERLAETQYF
TRBD1	TRBV19	TRBJ2-5	many	TGTGCCAGTAGTCCCGGGACAGGGGTCACCCAAGAGACCCAGTACTTC	CASSPGTGVTQETQYF
-	TRBV6-5	TRBJ1-5	-	TGTGCCAGCAGCTCCGAACATAGCAATCAGCCCCAGCATTTT	CASSSEHSNQPQHF
-	TRBV4-1	TRBJ1-4	many	TGCGCCAGCAGCCCATCGCCGAGTGCAACTAATGAAAAACTGTTTTTT	CASSPSPSATNEKLFF
TRBD1	TRBV7-9	TRBJ1-6	-	TGTGCCAGCAGCTCGCCGGGACAGGGGGTTGGATCACCCCTCCACTTT	CASSSPGQGVGSPLHF
-	TRBV7-2	TRBJ1-1	many	TGTGCCAGCAGCTCATACTCGACGGCGAACACTGAAGCTTTCTTT	CASSSYSTANTEAFF
-	TRBV14	TRBJ1-1	many	TGTGCCAGCCGAGGGAAGTGGAACACTGAAGCTTTCTTT	CASRGKWNTEAFF
TRBD2	TRBV3-1	TRBJ2-2	-	TGTGCCAGCAGCCAAGTAAGCGGGAGCTATACCGGGGAGCTGTTTTTT	CASSQVSGSYTGELFF